These 20 T cell receptor beta chains were all obtained from the same sample, sequenced in a study of early T cells in non-severe SARS-CoV-2 infection. A single record per CDR3 protein comes from TCRdb applying MiXCR to the 5' RACE reads. The table shows about 68,000 distinct CDR3 sequences, with 9.5% to 15% occurring only once. Sequencing was carried out using whole blood. Source of these receptors: an adult who was a healthcare worker with PCR-confirmed SARS-CoV-2 infection or an uninfected control (not recorded which).

V and J are TRBV15 and TRBJ2-3; TRBD2 matches 10 bases. Trimming at V came to 5 bases and at J to 6 bases, leaving 17 bases not matched to a gene. The germline CDR1 and CDR2 sequences are LNHNV and YYDKDF (reference sequence). The length of the CDR3 is 18 residues. The CDR3 DNA sequence: TGTGCCACCAGCCAACCGGCCCTAGCGGGGGATTTTACGGATACGCAGTATTTT. This encodes CATSQPALAGDFTDTQYF.

V is TRBV20-1 and J is TRBJ1-2; TRBD1 matches 7 bases. In germline, CDR1 is DFQATT, CDR2 SNEGSKA (reference sequence). Trimming removed 4 bases from V and 3 bases from J; junction bases left unmatched: 8. The CDR3 covers 14 residues. The CDR3 sequence is CSATRRTGDYGYTF. DNA of the CDR3: TGCAGTGCTACCCGACGCACAGGGGACTATGGCTACACCTTC.

V is TRBV5-6 and J is TRBJ1-1; D remains unclear. This CDR3 spans 13 amino acids. V shed 9 bases and J shed 2 bases, with 14 bases lying between them. Germline-derived CDR1 and CDR2 are SGHDT and YYEEEE. The CDR3 DNA is TGTGCCACCTTCCGGGAGGGAAACACTGAAGCTTTCTTT. It specifies CATFREGNTEAFF. Variable domain in full (rest from reference TRBV5-6 and TRBJ1-1): DAGVTQSPTHLIKTRGQQVTLRCSPKSGHDTVSWYQQALGQGPQFIFQYYEEEERQRGNFPDRFSGHQFPNYSSELNVNALLLGDSALYLCATFREGNTEAFFGQGTRLTVV.

In its sample, this clonotype was seen many times. This rearrangement joins TRBV9 to TRBJ2-3, with D possibly matching TRBD2 (6 bases). Trimming shortened V by 0 bases and J by 2 bases, and 13 bases separated the two germline ends. The V gene's germline CDR1 is SGDLS and CDR2 YYNGEE. This CDR3 region has 16 residues. The CDR3 DNA reads as TGTGCCAGCAGCGTAGCCGTAGGAGGGCACACAGATACGCAGTATTTT. Encoded protein: CASSVAVGGHTDTQYF.

The CDR3 loop reads CSVEVLSNYGYTF. CDR3 coding DNA: TGCAGCGTTGAAGTGCTCTCTAACTATGGCTACACCTTC. The rearrangement links TRBV29-1 to TRBJ1-2; D remains ambiguous. Germline lookup yields CDR1 SQVTM and CDR2 ANQGSEA. The V gene lost 1 base and the J gene lost 0 bases, with 6 bases spanning the gap. The length of the CDR3 is 13 residues.

This clonotype was seen a handful of times. V and J are TRBV2 and TRBJ1-2; D is unclear. V lost 0 bases and J 2 bases, leaving 7 bases between the germline ends. The CDR3 length is 14 residues. The germline gives CDR1 SNHLY, CDR2 FYNNEI. The CDR3 region has the DNA TGTGCCAGCAGTGAAGCCCTACGGAACTATGGCTACACCTTC. It encodes CASSEALRNYGYTF. Complete variable domain (other parts from reference TRBV2 and TRBJ1-2): EPEVTQTPSHQVTQMGQEVILRCVPISNHLYFYWYRQILGQKVEFLVSFYNNEISEKSEIFDDQFSVERPDGSNFTLKIRSTKLEDSAMYFCASSEALRNYGYTFGSGTRLTVV.

This chain links TRBV10-2 with TRBJ1-5; D remains unclear. CDR3 length: 13 residues. In germline, CDR1 is WSHSY, CDR2 SAAADI. V lost 0 bases and J 7 bases, leaving 7 bases between the germline ends. The CDR3 here is CASSESRLQPQHF. DNA for the CDR3: TGCGCCAGCAGTGAGTCCCGATTACAGCCCCAGCATTTT.

This clonotype was seen a handful of times. This chain connects TRBV6-1 to TRBJ2-4, with a weak D call TRBD1 (6 bases). Between the trimmed V and J ends, which lost 7 bases and 7 bases, there was a span of 17 bases. The CDR3 loop spans 14 amino acids. The germline V gene encodes CDR1 MNHNS and CDR2 SASEGT. In DNA, the CDR3 is TGTGCCAGCACCCCCCGGCAGGGGCAGAACATTCAGTACTTC. Its protein product is CASTPRQGQNIQYF.

The table lists this clonotype with many counts. The chain uses TRBV20-1 and TRBJ2-5, with TRBD1 matching 7 bases. Germline CDR1 is DFQATT and CDR2 is SNEGSKA (reference sequence). The V segment lost 4 bases and the J segment 5 bases; nucleotides outside the gene matches: 7. There are 13 residues in the CDR3. CDR3 region: CSATDDRAETQYF. In DNA, the CDR3 is TGCAGTGCTACCGATGACAGGGCGGAGACCCAGTACTTC.

The chain carries TRBV20-1 and TRBJ1-1, with TRBD1 identical over 9 bases. Germline lookup yields CDR1 DFQATT and CDR2 SNEGSKA (reference sequence). Germline trimming cut 2 bases from V and 4 bases from J; bases unmatched to any gene: 5. The CDR3 is 14 residues long. CDR3 coding DNA: TGCAGTGCTAGAAGGGACAGGGAGAGCACTGAAGCTTTCTTT. It yields the protein CSARRDRESTEAFF.

The chain recombines TRBV7-2 with TRBJ1-2, with 10 bases matching TRBD1. Trimming at V came to 0 bases and at J to 7 bases, leaving 5 bases not matched to a gene. The CDR3 is made up of 15 amino acids. Germline V gene sequence: CDR1 SGHTA, CDR2 FQGNSA. The CDR3 protein is CASSLALGTGAGYTF. CDR3 DNA sequence: TGTGCCAGCAGCTTAGCGCTAGGGACAGGGGCTGGCTACACCTTC. The whole variable domain, filled in from reference TRBV7-2 and TRBJ1-2, reads GAGVSQSPSNKVTEKGKDVELRCDPISGHTALYWYRQSLGQGLEFLIYFQGNSAPDKSGLPSDRFSAERTGGSVSTLTIQRTQQEDSAVYLCASSLALGTGAGYTFGSGTRLTVV.

The rearrangement uses TRBV7-2 and TRBJ2-5; tentatively, D is TRBD1 (6 bases). Between the trimmed V and J ends, which lost 1 base and 3 bases, there was a span of 9 bases. CDR1 and CDR2 (germline): SGHTA, FQGNSA. This CDR3 region has 14 residues. The CDR3 nucleotides read TGTGCCAGCAGCTTAGGCACAGGGAAAGAGACCCAGTACTTC. Its protein is CASSLGTGKETQYF.

This clonotype was seen a few times. The V gene is TRBV7-8, the J gene TRBJ1-1; the D gene is possibly TRBD1 (5 bases). This CDR3 has 12 residues. From germline, CDR1 is SGHVS and CDR2 FQNEAQ. Trimming removed 9 bases at V and 4 bases at J, with 12 bases between. In nucleotides, the CDR3 is TGTGCCAGTTCCCAGGGCCCCACTGAAGCTTTCTTT. This codes for CASSQGPTEAFF.

The gene calls are TRBV6-5 and TRBJ1-1; the D gene is possibly TRBD1 (6 bases). The germline V and J ends were trimmed by 10 bases and 3 bases, with 9 bases remaining between them. The CDR3 consists of 11 residues. In germline, CDR1 is MNHEY, CDR2 SVGAGI. As DNA, the CDR3 is TGTGCCAAGGACAGTCACACTGAAGCTTTCTTT. Translation gives CAKDSHTEAFF.

This chain links TRBV2 with TRBJ2-7; 7 bases agree with TRBD1. Germline V gene lookup returns CDR1 SNHLY and CDR2 FYNNEI. The CDR3 has 13 residues. V was pared by 7 bases and J by 7 bases, with 10 bases of the junction left unmatched. The CDR3 spells CASIGHRGREQYF. The CDR3 DNA sequence: TGTGCCAGCATAGGCCACAGGGGTCGGGAGCAGTACTTC.

The sample holds a few counts of this clonotype. This chain uses TRBV7-9 with TRBJ1-2; D not resolved. This CDR3 is 12 amino acids long. Trimming cost V 0 bases and J 5 bases, with 4 bases left between them. Germline V CDR1 and CDR2: SEHNR, FQNEAQ (reference sequence). The CDR3 DNA reads TGTGCCAGCAGCTTAGCCCCTTATGGCTACACCTTC. Its translation: CASSLAPYGYTF.

This clonotype was observed a few times. The chain is built from TRBV6-2 or TRBV6-3 and TRBJ1-1; D unresolved. The germline gives CDR1 MNHEY, CDR2 SVGEGT. The CDR3 is 14 amino acids. The V end was cut by 5 bases, the J end by 6 bases, with 16 bases between. CDR3 protein: CASSPNNLAAEAFF. The CDR3 nucleotides read TGTGCCAGCAGTCCGAACAACTTGGCCGCTGAAGCTTTCTTT.

Comments on this clonotype: A much bigger clone sits one base away, suggesting this may be a read error. The chain carries TRBV13 and TRBJ2-7, with D perhaps assigned TRBD1 or TRBD2 (5 bases each). The CDR3 length is 15 residues. The V end was cut by 2 bases, the J end by 0 bases, with 11 bases between. Germline V lookup: CDR1 PRHDT, CDR2 FYEKMQ (reference sequence). The DNA of the CDR3 is TGTGCCAGCAGCTTATTCCAGGGAGCCTCCTACGAGCAGTACTTC. It encodes CASSLFQGASYEQYF.

This clonotype showed up many times. The chain combines TRBV7-8 with TRBJ2-3; D unclear. Germline values: CDR1 SGHVS, CDR2 FQNEAQ. Trimming shortened V by 2 bases and J by 6 bases, and 15 bases separated the two germline ends. This CDR3 spans 15 amino acids. The CDR3 DNA sequence: TGTGCCAGCAGCTTACTGGGCGCAGGTGCTGATACGCAGTATTTT. Protein sequence: CASSLLGAGADTQYF.

The chain uses TRBV7-9 and TRBJ1-5; a weak D match, TRBD1 (6 bases). The V end lost 1 base, the J end lost 2 bases, and 9 bases lay between the germline ends. The V gene's germline CDR1 is SEHNR and CDR2 FQNEAQ (reference sequence). The CDR3 consists of 15 residues. The CDR3, as DNA: TGTGCCAGCAGCTTAGGAGGGGGAGGCAATCAGCCCCAGCATTTT. Its protein product is CASSLGGGGNQPQHF.